The sample holds a few counts of the clone carrying this TCR beta chain. Its antigen is still unknown. The data stem from a study of regulatory T cells in long-lasting Graves disease. The wider study: Those with persistent Graves' disease had received antithyroid drugs for over 5 years with positive TSH receptor antibodies.

The germline gives CDR1 SGHRS, CDR2 YFSETQ. The CDR3 has 13 residues. With 4 bases removed from V and 3 bases from J, the gap between germline ends came to 11 bases. Time point described: persistent/refractory GD, antithyroid drugs over 5 years with positive TRAb. The authors made the TCR library using RNA they extracted from PBMCs. Patients came from an endocrinology department in Xi'an, China. Sequencing libraries for TCR beta were prepared with iRepertoire HTBI primers and Arm-PCR of CDR3 regions. Each CDR3 protein gets one entry after TCRdb re-called the multiplex PCR reads with MiXCR. The table has about 470,000 distinct CDR3 sequences, about 20% seen once. The study, taken as a whole, reports: Persistent-disease Graves' patients showed less TCR diversity than new cases. Those with persistent disease had in common more public clonotypes (2,741) than new patients (approximately 970).

The rearrangement uses TRBV5-1 and TRBJ2-7; weak D call: TRBD2 (6 bases). The sequence was obtained from a female donor with Graves disease. The sequences come from peripheral blood mononuclear cells (PBMCs), collected when the disease was refractory, from a patient treated with antithyroid drugs. DNA of the CDR3: TGCGCCAGCAGCCTGGGACTGCACTACGAGCAGTACTTC. Translation gives CASSLGLHYEQYF.